Here is one TCR beta chain with its context. The antigen is undetermined. The template for TCR beta VDJ and CDR3 sequence profiling was genomic DNA. TCRdb processed the reads anew with MiXCR; each CDR3 protein has one entry. The sample includes approximately 220,000 distinct CDR3 sequences, around 43% of them seen just once. Previously, flow cytometry had revealed CD8+CD57+ cell expansion in the patients chosen for sequencing. Every patient presented with severe acquired aplastic anemia. Patients were therapy-naive when their blood was sampled. The record originates from a study of CD8+CD57+ T cells in acquired aplastic anemia. This CDR3 has 15 residues. Trimming cost V 0 bases and J 3 bases, with 14 bases left between them. Germline V CDR1 and CDR2: DFQATT, SNEGSKA (reference sequence). The study, taken as a whole, reports: Patients and controls were found to share approximately 31 CD8+ CDR3 sequences.

The source of this sequence is a human donor with aplastic anemia. The rearrangement joins TRBV20-1 to TRBJ1-2; D is undetermined. Material for sequencing was sorted CD4+, CD8+, or CD8+CD57+ T cells (not recorded which) from PBMCs. For the CDR3, the DNA is TGCAGTGCTAGAGACCTATCAGGTCTCTACTATGGCTACACCTTC. This sequence encodes CSARDLSGLYYGYTF.